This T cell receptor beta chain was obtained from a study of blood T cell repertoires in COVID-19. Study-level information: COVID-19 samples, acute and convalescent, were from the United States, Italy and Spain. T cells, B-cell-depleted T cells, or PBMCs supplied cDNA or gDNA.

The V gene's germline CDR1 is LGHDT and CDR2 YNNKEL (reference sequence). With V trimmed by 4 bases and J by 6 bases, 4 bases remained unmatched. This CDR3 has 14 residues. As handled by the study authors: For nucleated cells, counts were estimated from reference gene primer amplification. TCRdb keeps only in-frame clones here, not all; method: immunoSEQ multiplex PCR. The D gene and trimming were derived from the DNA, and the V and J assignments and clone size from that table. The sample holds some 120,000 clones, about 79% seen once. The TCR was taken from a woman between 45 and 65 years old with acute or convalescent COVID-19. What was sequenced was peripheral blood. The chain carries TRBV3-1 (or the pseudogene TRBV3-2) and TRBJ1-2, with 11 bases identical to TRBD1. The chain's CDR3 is CASSPRTGGNGYTF. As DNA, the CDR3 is TGTGCCAGCAGCCCGCGGACAGGGGGCAATGGCTACACCTTC.